This T cell receptor (beta chain) appears in the sequencing data of a study of blood T cell repertoires in COVID-19. On the study more broadly: COVID-19 samples, acute and convalescent, were from the United States, Italy and Spain. PBMCs, B-cell-depleted T cells, or T cells were the source of the cDNA or gDNA that made up the material.

The CDR3 spans 13 residues. Germline-derived CDR1 and CDR2 are LGHNA and YSLEER. V lost 4 bases and J lost 4, with 11 bases in between. In the authors' methods: Cell counts per sample came from amplifying reference gene primers. Profiled with immunoSEQ multiplex PCR; TCRdb holds only in-frame clones, not every one. D and trimming were read from the DNA, whereas the V and J calls and clone size are those reported in that table. The repertoire holds approximately 170,000 clones, around 82% seen once, with around 2% in the top ten. Sequenced material: peripheral blood. This TCR came from a woman of 80 years or more with acute or convalescent COVID-19. The rearrangement joins TRBV4-3 to TRBJ2-7, with a weak D call TRBD1 (5 bases). The CDR3 loop is CASSRGLGYEQYF. In DNA, the CDR3 is TGCGCCAGCAGCCGGGGCCTTGGGTACGAGCAGTACTTC.